These 29 T cell receptor beta chains were sequenced from one sample in a study of beta chain features in type 1 diabetes. The whole isolated RNA underwent reverse transcription, so sequencing captured expressed TCRB transcripts. Produced via immunoSEQ multiplex PCR; TCRdb's table is partial and in-frame only. The sample includes about 290,000 clones, 8% of them seen just once. Specimen: central memory CD4+ T cells from blood. Source of these receptors: a woman aged 18-29 years in good health.

This clone was counted only a few times. The chain is built from TRBV6-1 and TRBJ1-1; no definite D call. The CDR3 has 14 amino acids. V was shortened by 3 bases and J by 1 base, with 9 bases between the two germline ends. The germline gives CDR1 MNHNS, CDR2 SASEGT. As DNA, the CDR3 is TGTGCCAGCAGTGATGGGGTCAGGAACACTGAAGCTTTCTTT. Translation gives CASSDGVRNTEAFF.

The V call is TRBV5-1, the J call TRBJ1-6; D ambiguous. Germline assignment: CDR1 SGHRS and CDR2 YFSETQ. The CDR3 is 13 residues long. Deletions cut 0 bases from V and 10 bases from J, with 8 bases between. CDR3 in DNA: TGCGCCAGCAGCTTGGACCTTGGATCACCCCTCCACTTT. Its protein is CASSLDLGSPLHF.

This clone was counted ten times or more. This rearrangement joins TRBV20-1 to TRBJ1-1, with D unresolved. The CDR3 is 11 residues long. The germline V gene encodes CDR1 DFQATT and CDR2 SNEGSKA (reference sequence). V lost 2 bases, J lost 5 bases, and 6 bases lay in between. The CDR3 loop reads CSARQATEAFF. Here the CDR3 DNA reads TGCAGTGCTAGACAGGCGACTGAAGCTTTCTTT.

This clone has at least ten counts. The chain joins TRBV29-1 to TRBJ2-3; TRBD2 matches 8 bases. V gave up 8 bases and J gave up 7 bases; unmatched junction bases: 5. Looked up from germline, CDR1 is SQVTM and CDR2 is ANQGSEA. The CDR3 runs to 11 residues. The CDR3 nucleotides are TGCAGCTTCCGGGGGGGGAATACGCAGTATTTT. Translation gives CSFRGGNTQYF.

In this sample, this clone turned up many times. The rearrangement joins TRBV19 to TRBJ1-1; D unclear. V was cut by 5 bases and J by 3 bases, with 16 bases left in between. The V gene's germline CDR1 is LNHDA and CDR2 SQIVND (reference sequence). This CDR3 comprises 15 residues. The DNA for the CDR3 is TGTGCCAGTAGTCTTCGGACGAAACGAGACACTGAAGCTTTCTTT. Translated, it gives CASSLRTKRDTEAFF.

For the CDR3, the DNA is TGCAGCGCCCCGGGACTAGCGCCAAAGGGCACAGATACGCAGTATTTT. Residues: CSAPGLAPKGTDTQYF. The V gene is TRBV29-1, the J gene TRBJ2-3; 10 bases are a match to TRBD2. V gave up 7 bases and J gave up 1 base; unmatched junction bases: 11. This CDR3 is 16 amino acids long. Germline values: CDR1 SQVTM, CDR2 ANQGSEA.

The rearrangement links TRBV5-6 to TRBJ1-1, with TRBD1 as a possible D gene (5 bases). This CDR3 contains 12 residues. Germline CDR1 and CDR2: SGHDT and YYEEEE. V lost 4 bases to trimming and J lost 4 bases, with 8 bases between them. As DNA, the CDR3 is TGTGCCAGCAGCCGCGACAGCACTGAAGCTTTCTTT. Its protein product is CASSRDSTEAFF.

Notes on this clone: Possible read error: a much larger clone is one base away. The chain recombines TRBV7-2 with TRBJ1-5; D call uncertain. The CDR3 has 15 residues. Germline CDR1 SGHTA, CDR2 FQGNSA. With 5 bases removed from V and 0 bases from J, the gap between germline ends came to 11 bases. For the CDR3, the DNA is TGTGCCAGCAGCCAAGATCGACGTAGCAATCAGCCCCAGCATTTT. Its translation is CASSQDRRSNQPQHF.

This clone was observed a handful of times. The rearrangement uses TRBV7-2 and TRBJ1-2; 9 nucleotides agree with TRBD1. With 0 bases clipped from V and 5 bases from J, the junction kept 7 bases outside the gene matches. The germline CDR1 and CDR2 sequences are SGHTA and FQGNSA. This CDR3 has 16 residues. CDR3 sequence reads: CASSLARTGDGYGYTF. The CDR3 region has the DNA TGTGCCAGCAGCTTAGCTAGGACAGGGGATGGGTATGGCTACACCTTC.

This clone came up a few times. The genes are TRBV7-9 and TRBJ1-6, with no clear D. Trimming removed 3 bases at V and 5 bases at J, with 5 bases between. The CDR3 is 13 amino acids. Germline V gene data show CDR1 as SEHNR and CDR2 as FQNEAQ (reference sequence). CDR3 protein: CASSFSNNSPLHF. CDR3 bases: TGTGCCAGCAGCTTTAGTAATAATTCACCCCTCCACTTT.

Only a few counts were recorded for this clone. The V and J genes are TRBV27 and TRBJ2-1, with TRBD2 matching 11 bases. The trim removed 8 bases at V and 6 bases at J, leaving 12 bases unmatched. This CDR3 spans 16 amino acids. Germline V lookup: CDR1 MNHEY, CDR2 SMNVEV (reference sequence). CDR3 DNA sequence: TGTGCCAGCTTACCGACCCGGCTAGCGGGGGGCAATGAGCAGTTCTTC. This translates into CASLPTRLAGGNEQFF.

This clone was seen repeatedly, ten times or more. This rearrangement joins TRBV7-8 to TRBJ2-1; D gene unclear. Trimming left V 0 bases short and J 10 bases short, with 10 bases between. Germline V lookup: CDR1 SGHVS, CDR2 FQNEAQ. This CDR3 contains 13 residues. The DNA for the CDR3 is TGTGCCAGCAGCTTAGCCCCCCCCGGGGAGCAGTTCTTC. Translated, it gives CASSLAPPGEQFF. The variable domain in full, with the rest retrieved from reference TRBV7-8 and TRBJ2-1, is GAGVSQSPRYKVAKRGQDVALRCDPISGHVSLFWYQQALGQGPEFLTYFQNEAQLDKSGLPSDRFFAERPEGSVSTLKIQRTQQEDSAVYLCASSLAPPGEQFFGPGTRLTVL.

This clone occurred many times. The CDR3 loop reads CASSVTSGSYEQYF. Written as DNA, the CDR3 is TGTGCCAGCAGCGTGACTAGCGGGAGTTACGAGCAGTACTTC. The chain joins TRBV7-2 to TRBJ2-7, with TRBD2 identical over 12 bases. Germline loops: CDR1 SGHTA, CDR2 FQGNSA. V lost 5 bases to trimming and J lost 4 bases; unmatched junction nucleotides: 3. This CDR3 region has 14 residues.

Notes on this clone: The sample has other DNA sequences that encode this CDR3 too. The chain couples TRBV7-2 to TRBJ1-1; no clear D. CDR3 length equals 13 residues. V was pared by 4 bases and J by 0 bases, with 6 bases between. Germline V CDR1 and CDR2: SGHTA, FQGNSA. CDR3 region: CASSSSMNTEAFF. The DNA of the CDR3 is TGTGCCAGCAGCTCCAGCATGAACACTGAAGCTTTCTTT. Full variable domain (rest looked up from reference TRBV7-2 and TRBJ1-1): GAGVSQSPSNKVTEKGKDVELRCDPISGHTALYWYRQSLGQGLEFLIYFQGNSAPDKSGLPSDRFSAERTGGSVSTLTIQRTQQEDSAVYLCASSSSMNTEAFFGQGTRLTVV.

Note on this clone: Additional DNA sequences in this sample encode the identical CDR3. The rearrangement uses TRBV29-1 and TRBJ1-2, with D possibly TRBD1 on 5 matching bases. The V gene lost 5 bases and the J gene lost 5 bases, with 9 bases spanning the gap. This CDR3 has 11 residues. CDR1 and CDR2 from the germline V gene are SQVTM and ANQGSEA. The CDR3 sequence: CSVKGTYGYTF. CDR3 DNA sequence: TGCAGCGTTAAAGGGACGTATGGCTACACCTTC.

Only a few counts were recorded for this clone. The CDR3 sequence is CASSLRAYYGYTF. The CDR3 DNA reads TGTGCCAGCAGTTTAAGGGCCTACTATGGCTACACCTTC. The gene calls are TRBV28 and TRBJ1-2; D unclear. V gave up 2 bases and J gave up 3 bases, with 7 bases separating them. Germline V lookup: CDR1 MDHEN, CDR2 SYDVKM. The CDR3 runs to 13 residues.

The chain couples TRBV7-6 to TRBJ1-1; perhaps TRBD1 as D (5 bases). Trimming shortened V by 1 base and J by 1 base, and 13 bases separated the two germline ends. The V gene's germline CDR1 is SGHVS and CDR2 FNYEAQ. This CDR3 comprises 16 residues. As DNA, the CDR3 is TGTGCCAGCAGCTTAGAGTCAGGGCTGAGGAACACTGAAGCTTTCTTT. Its translation is CASSLESGLRNTEAFF.

This clone was observed a handful of times. V and J are TRBV5-4 and TRBJ2-5; the D gene is possibly TRBD1 (6 bases). Trimming left V 3 bases short and J 3 bases short, with 12 bases between. The CDR3 is made up of 14 amino acids. CDR1 SGHNT and CDR2 YYREEE come from the germline V gene (reference sequence). The CDR3 is CASSYRDTKETQYF. CDR3 DNA: TGTGCCAGCAGCTACCGGGACACCAAAGAGACCCAGTACTTC.

The V call is TRBV7-3, the J call TRBJ2-3, with a weak D call TRBD2 (5 bases). Germline lookup yields CDR1 SGHTA and CDR2 FQGTGA. The CDR3 is 14 residues long. V lost 4 bases and J lost 3, with 11 bases in between. The CDR3 region has the DNA TGTGCCAGCAGCTCGCGGGTTGAAACAGATACGCAGTATTTT. Translated: CASSSRVETDTQYF. Filled out from reference TRBV7-3 and TRBJ2-3, the complete variable domain reads GAGVSQTPSNKVTEKGKYVELRCDPISGHTALYWYRQSLGQGPEFLIYFQGTGAADDSGLPNDRFFAVRPEGSVSTLKIQRTERGDSAVYLCASSSRVETDTQYFGPGTRLTVL.

This clone was seen more than once but under ten times. V is TRBV19 and J is TRBJ1-2; D is uncertain. CDR1 is LNHDA, CDR2 SQIVND, per germline (reference sequence). Trimming took 5 bases from V and 2 from J, leaving 9 bases between them. CDR3 length equals 13 residues. Here the CDR3 DNA reads TGTGCCAGTAGTCTCGGACGGAACTATGGCTACACCTTC. It encodes CASSLGRNYGYTF.

The gene calls are TRBV7-9 and TRBJ1-1; TRBD1 aligns across 7 bases. The CDR3 is made up of 17 amino acids. CDR1 and CDR2 from the germline V gene are SEHNR and FQNEAQ (reference sequence). V gave up 4 bases and J gave up 0 bases; unmatched junction bases: 11. CDR3 region: CASSSPTGKVVNTEAFF. For the CDR3, the DNA is TGTGCCAGCAGCTCCCCGACAGGGAAGGTTGTGAACACTGAAGCTTTCTTT.

This clone was recorded a few times. The rearrangement uses TRBV7-8 and TRBJ1-4; D not certain. The CDR3 contains 16 residues. V lost 5 bases, J lost 9 bases, and 22 bases lay in between. Germline CDR1 and CDR2: SGHVS and FQNEAQ. Here the CDR3 reads CASSPTRLGRIKKLFF. DNA for the CDR3: TGTGCCAGCAGCCCCACCAGGCTCGGCAGGATAAAAAAACTGTTTTTT. Combining the CDR3 with reference TRBV7-8 and TRBJ1-4 gives the whole variable domain GAGVSQSPRYKVAKRGQDVALRCDPISGHVSLFWYQQALGQGPEFLTYFQNEAQLDKSGLPSDRFFAERPEGSVSTLKIQRTQQEDSAVYLCASSPTRLGRIKKLFFGSGTQLSVL.

This chain uses TRBV29-1 with TRBJ1-1, with D possibly being TRBD1 (6 bases). This CDR3 region has 13 residues. CDR1 and CDR2 from the germline V gene are SQVTM and ANQGSEA. Trimming shortened V by 5 bases and J by 3 bases, and 13 bases separated the two germline ends. CDR3: CSVRDILDTEAFF. The CDR3 bases are TGCAGCGTTAGGGACATTCTGGACACTGAAGCTTTCTTT. Full variable domain (missing parts from reference TRBV29-1 and TRBJ1-1): SAVISQKPSRDICQRGTSLTIQCQVDSQVTMMFWYRQQPGQSLTLIATANQGSEATYESGFVIDKFPISRPNLTFSTLTVSNMSPEDSSIYLCSVRDILDTEAFFGQGTRLTVV.

The chain combines TRBV28 with TRBJ1-4; D possibly corresponds to TRBD1 (6 bases). The CDR3 loop spans 14 amino acids. Germline V gene data show CDR1 as MDHEN and CDR2 as SYDVKM. Trimming took 7 bases from V and 4 from J, leaving 13 bases between them. CDR3 in amino acids: CASKKHRVNEKLFF. The CDR3 DNA reads TGTGCCAGCAAGAAGCACAGGGTTAATGAAAAACTGTTTTTT.

This clone was seen more than once but under ten times. This chain connects TRBV6-6 to TRBJ2-7; 9 bases match TRBD1. V lost 9 bases and J lost 6; bases outside the gene matches: 6. In germline, CDR1 is MNHNY, CDR2 SVGAGI (reference sequence). CDR3 length equals 12 residues. The CDR3 protein is CASRDREGEQYV. As DNA, the CDR3 is TGTGCCAGTAGGGACAGGGAAGGCGAGCAGTACGTC.

This chain links TRBV6-5 with TRBJ2-1; D might be TRBD1 (6 bases). The V and J ends lost 6 bases and 0 bases respectively, with 12 bases between them. Germline assignment: CDR1 MNHEY and CDR2 SVGAGI. This CDR3 spans 15 amino acids. The CDR3 region is CASRETGSSYNEQFF. The CDR3 nucleotides are TGTGCCAGCAGAGAGACAGGAAGCTCCTACAATGAGCAGTTCTTC.

This clone occurred a few times. The V call is TRBV4-3, the J call TRBJ1-5; the D is unclear. V lost 0 bases, J lost 2 bases, and 11 bases lay in between. CDR1 is LGHNA and CDR2 is YSLEER in the germline V gene. The CDR3 has 16 residues. The CDR3 loop reads CASSQDPHGGNQPQHF. Written as DNA, the CDR3 is TGCGCCAGCAGCCAAGATCCCCATGGGGGCAATCAGCCCCAGCATTTT.

This clone was seen many times. The genes are TRBV7-9 and TRBJ2-1; D is ambiguous. Germline CDR1 SEHNR, CDR2 FQNEAQ (reference sequence). Trimming removed 1 base from V and 10 bases from J, with 14 bases in between. This CDR3 contains 14 residues. CDR3: CASSLVARTMEQFF. The CDR3 bases are TGTGCCAGCAGCTTAGTAGCCCGGACCATGGAGCAGTTCTTC. The variable domain in full, with the rest retrieved from reference TRBV7-9 and TRBJ2-1, is DTGVSQNPRHKITKRGQNVTFRCDPISEHNRLYWYRQTLGQGPEFLTYFQNEAQLEKSRLLSDRFSAERPKGSFSTLEIQRTEQGDSAMYLCASSLVARTMEQFFGPGTRLTVL.

This chain joins TRBV6-5 and TRBJ2-7; D may be TRBD1 or TRBD2 (6 bases each). The CDR3 contains 14 residues. Trimming stripped 5 bases from V and 2 bases from J, with 13 bases between. Per the germline V gene, CDR1 is MNHEY and CDR2 is SVGAGI. The CDR3 sequence is CASSRQEGAYEQYF. CDR3 nucleotide sequence: TGTGCCAGCAGTAGACAGGAGGGGGCCTACGAGCAGTACTTC.